This is a list of T cell receptor beta chains from one sample in a study of cytomegalovirus exposure and HLA in healthy donors. Method: immunoSEQ multiplex PCR; TCRdb's copy keeps in-frame clones and lacks some. The sample lists 150,000 to 200,000 clones; roughly 73% were seen once. The specimen sequenced was PBMCs. The receptors originated from a woman in her thirties or forties in good health and CMV-seropositive. CDR3s include the opening cysteine and the closing phenylalanine or tryptophan. Each record gives: J gene, V gene, D gene, clone size, CDR3 protein, CDR3 DNA. D genes are given only for firm matches. Where a row states a size, it is once, few, many or the class of an expanded clone; other rows omit it.

J gene: TRBJ1-6
V gene: TRBV5-1
D gene: TRBD1
clone size: few
CDR3 protein: CASSLRTGDNSPLHF
CDR3 DNA: TGCGCCAGCAGCTTACGGACAGGGGATAATTCACCCCTCCACTTT

J gene: TRBJ2-2
V gene: TRBV6-1
D gene: NA
clone size: NA
CDR3 protein: CASRREVGELFF
CDR3 DNA: TGTGCCAGCAGGCGGGAAGTCGGGGAGCTGTTTTTT

J gene: TRBJ2-1
V gene: TRBV5-6
D gene: TRBD1
clone size: NA
CDR3 protein: CASSLAPQGHEQFF
CDR3 DNA: TGTGCCAGCAGCTTGGCCCCACAGGGGCATGAGCAGTTCTTC

J gene: TRBJ2-3
V gene: TRBV9
D gene: TRBD2
clone size: NA
CDR3 protein: CASSTRGGVRSTDTQYF
CDR3 DNA: TGTGCCAGCAGCACCCGGGGGGGGGTCCGTAGCACAGATACGCAGTATTTT

J gene: TRBJ2-1
V gene: TRBV9
D gene: NA
clone size: NA
CDR3 protein: CASSVGGGYYNEQFF
CDR3 DNA: TGTGCCAGCAGCGTAGGCGGCGGGTACTACAATGAGCAGTTCTTC

J gene: TRBJ2-1
V gene: TRBV29-1
D gene: TRBD1
clone size: few
CDR3 protein: CSVHRGFYNEQFF
CDR3 DNA: TGCAGCGTTCACAGGGGCTTCTACAATGAGCAGTTCTTC

J gene: TRBJ2-1
V gene: TRBV5-1
D gene: TRBD1
clone size: NA
CDR3 protein: CASTLETGAYNEQFF
CDR3 DNA: TGCGCCAGCACCCTGGAGACAGGGGCGTACAATGAGCAGTTCTTC

J gene: TRBJ1-3
V gene: TRBV9
D gene: TRBD1
clone size: NA
CDR3 protein: CASMRGQGGNTIYF
CDR3 DNA: TGTGCCAGCATGCGGGGACAGGGAGGAAACACCATATATTTT

J gene: TRBJ2-2
V gene: TRBV9
D gene: NA
clone size: NA
CDR3 protein: CASSVADIGLTGELFF
CDR3 DNA: TGTGCCAGCAGCGTAGCAGACATAGGACTCACCGGGGAGCTGTTTTTT

J gene: TRBJ1-2
V gene: TRBV6-1
D gene: NA
clone size: few
CDR3 protein: CASSADSVYGYTF
CDR3 DNA: TGTGCCAGCAGTGCCGACAGCGTCTATGGCTACACCTTC